What follows describes a single TCR beta chain. This clone showed up just once. Its antigen has not been determined. Nothing much larger sits one base from this clone, and base qualities are not available. Other DNA variants within this sample encode the same CDR3. This specimen's time point label, interpreted: individuals recovered from natural SARS-CoV-2 infection. This sample is drawn from a study of Ad26.COV2.S vaccination and SARS-CoV-2 variants (dated by TCRdb to the early 2020s). Background for the entire study: Sequencing of the TCRbeta repertoire served to evaluate the specificity and breadth of SARS-CoV-2-reactive T cell receptors following Ad26.COV2.S vaccination. The TCR-sequenced set comprised around 30 samples: roughly 19 Ad26.COV2.S vaccine recipients, 5 placebo recipients and 8 SARS-CoV-2 convalescent individuals. What the research found in general, with its limitations: Non-spike TCR breadth was comparable between vaccine and placebo recipients, consistent with the vaccine containing only spike. The authors noted that total T cell responses may have been underestimated by the TCR breadth and depth analyses. Ad26.COV2.S recipients had higher spike-specific TCR breadth than placebo recipients (P = 0.0014). After vaccination, substantial breadth of spike-specific CD8+ and CD4+ T cell responses was reported.

The CDR3 goes from the cysteine to the phenylalanine over 13 residues. Only the CDR3 DNA stays, 39 bases, in frame from base 1. Via the germline V gene, CDR1 is KGHSH and CDR2 LQKENI. The germline ends are 4 bases apart after V is trimmed by 0 bases and J by 2 bases. The immunoSEQ Assay was the method used to sequence TCRbeta CDR3 regions. After extraction, genomic DNA underwent amplification by bias-controlled multiplex PCR, followed by high-throughput sequencing. The paper's data handling went like this. To quantify the absolute abundance of every unique TCRbeta CDR3 region, sequences were collapsed and filtered. T cell fraction was estimated by normalization of TCRbeta template counts to usable DNA, with usable DNA being measured through amplification of reference genes present in all nucleated cells. Repertoire TCRs were annotated as SARS-CoV-2-specific when V gene, CDR3 amino acid sequence and J gene were exactly matched to a known reactive TCR set. The reference SARS-CoV-2 TCR set was obtained from MIRA and was filtered for enrichment in COVID-19-positive ImmuneCODE repertoires, whereby public or cross-reactive TCRs were removed. Using the MIRA antigens, annotated TCRs were further analysed by specific ORF or by position within an ORF. Breadth was defined as the number of annotated unique rearrangements divided by the total number of unique productive rearrangements, and depth was defined as the summed frequency of the annotated unique rearrangements. Group comparisons of TCR breadth used two-sided Wilcoxon rank-sum tests. TCRdb carries this immuneACCESS record with in-frame sequences only. Its versions omit some clonotypes, under half of them owing to an unresolved V gene in the studies checked, with the rest unexplained. The V and J calls and clone size come from that table; D and trimming were worked out from the DNA. The sample table shows about 350,000 clones, and around 90% are seen once. The biggest ten clones account for 3% to 5% of the sample.

This receptor chain uses TRBV18 and TRBJ2-5; the D gene cannot be resolved reliably. This TCR was recovered from a human donor who had recovered from COVID-19. Sequencing was performed on peripheral blood, taken after recovery from COVID-19. The CDR3 protein: CASSPPGQETQYF. The DNA is TGTGCCAGCTCACCACCGGGTCAAGAGACCCAGTACTTC.